A few counts support the clone carrying this T cell receptor beta chain. Its antigen remains unidentified. The sample belongs to a study of T-cell reconstitution after alpha-beta-depleted transplantation in children. Study conclusions and caveats: T-cell counts and diversity at one year following transplant were attributed mainly to newly produced T cells. After transplant, at about two months, alpha-beta T cells were reportedly derived from several hundred expanded graft clones.

Construction of the TCRbeta library involved unique molecular identifiers. MiXCR, applied by TCRdb to the PCR reads, yields one record per CDR3 protein. The sample includes roughly 120,000 distinct CDR3 sequences, about 21% of them seen just once. CDR1 is SQVTM and CDR2 is ANQGSEA in the germline V gene. J gave up 5 bases and V 6 bases, and 6 bases lay outside the gene matches. This CDR3 has 13 residues. The clonotype comes from a male patient under 10 years old who had a stem cell transplant for chronic granulomatous disease, so the T cells may come from the graft donor. Here the sequenced sample was PBMCs, mostly from graft donor cells, taken 180 days after TCRalphabeta/CD19-depleted stem cell transplant. The chain links TRBV29-1 to TRBJ2-7, with TRBD2 matching over 11 bases. CDR3 nucleotide sequence: TGCAGCGTCGTAGCGGGAGGGCCCAACGAGCAGTACTTC. This gives the protein CSVVAGGPNEQYF.